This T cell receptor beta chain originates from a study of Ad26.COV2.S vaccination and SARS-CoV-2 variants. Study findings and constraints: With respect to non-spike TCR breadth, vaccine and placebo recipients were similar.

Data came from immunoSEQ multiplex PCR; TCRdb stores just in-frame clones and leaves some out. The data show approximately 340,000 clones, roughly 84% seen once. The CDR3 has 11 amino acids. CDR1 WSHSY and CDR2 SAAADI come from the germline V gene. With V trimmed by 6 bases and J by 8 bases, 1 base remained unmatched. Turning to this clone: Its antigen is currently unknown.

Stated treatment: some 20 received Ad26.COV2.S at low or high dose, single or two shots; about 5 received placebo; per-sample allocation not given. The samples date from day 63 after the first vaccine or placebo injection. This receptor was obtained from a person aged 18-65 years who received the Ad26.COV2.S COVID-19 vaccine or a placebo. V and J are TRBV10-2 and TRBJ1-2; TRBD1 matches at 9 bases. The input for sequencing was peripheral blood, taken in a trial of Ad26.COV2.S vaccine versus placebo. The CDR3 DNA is TGCGCCAGCAGGGACAGGGGAGGCTACACCTTC. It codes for CASRDRGGYTF.